What follows is one T cell receptor (beta chain) and its context. CDR1 and CDR2 (germline): MNHEY, SVGAGI. After removal of 6 bases from V and 3 bases from J, the junction contained 4 bases not matched to a gene. CDR3 length equals 14 residues. These data are taken from a study of blood T cells in healthy people across ages. A J-beta primer mix and a sample-barcoded 5' primer were used in a second PCR of about 7 to 12 cycles. Each CDR3 protein gets one entry after TCRdb re-called the 5' RACE reads with MiXCR. The data show hundreds of thousands of distinct CDR3 sequences, more than 55% seen once. The gene calls are TRBV6-5 and TRBJ2-7; TRBD2 aligns across 11 bases. The specimen sequenced was blood. The clonotype was recovered from a man aged 40-49 years in good health. The CDR3 coding sequence is TGTGCCAGCAGATCTACTAGCGGGGGCTACGAGCAGTACTTC. Its protein is CASRSTSGGYEQYF.